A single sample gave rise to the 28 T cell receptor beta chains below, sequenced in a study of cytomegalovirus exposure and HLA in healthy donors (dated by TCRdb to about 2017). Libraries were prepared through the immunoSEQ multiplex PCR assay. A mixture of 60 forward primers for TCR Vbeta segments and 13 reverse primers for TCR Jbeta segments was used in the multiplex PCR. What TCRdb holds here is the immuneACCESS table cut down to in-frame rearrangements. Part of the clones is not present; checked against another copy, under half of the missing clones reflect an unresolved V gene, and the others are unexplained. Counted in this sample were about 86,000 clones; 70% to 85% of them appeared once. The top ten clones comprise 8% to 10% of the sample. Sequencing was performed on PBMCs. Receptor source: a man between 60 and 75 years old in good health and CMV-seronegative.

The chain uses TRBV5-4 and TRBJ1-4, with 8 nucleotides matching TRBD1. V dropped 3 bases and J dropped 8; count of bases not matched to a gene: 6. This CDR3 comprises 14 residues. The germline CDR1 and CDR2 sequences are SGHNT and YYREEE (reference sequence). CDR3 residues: CASSYGQGQEKLFF. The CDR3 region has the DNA TGTGCCAGCAGCTATGGACAGGGACAGGAAAAACTGTTTTTT.

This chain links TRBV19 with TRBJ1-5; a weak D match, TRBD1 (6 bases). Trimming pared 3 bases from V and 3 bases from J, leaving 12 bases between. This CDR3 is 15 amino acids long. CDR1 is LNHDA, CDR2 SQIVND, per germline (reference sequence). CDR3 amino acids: CASSINDRNNQPQHF. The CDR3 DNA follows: TGTGCCAGTAGTATCAATGACAGGAACAATCAGCCCCAGCATTTT.

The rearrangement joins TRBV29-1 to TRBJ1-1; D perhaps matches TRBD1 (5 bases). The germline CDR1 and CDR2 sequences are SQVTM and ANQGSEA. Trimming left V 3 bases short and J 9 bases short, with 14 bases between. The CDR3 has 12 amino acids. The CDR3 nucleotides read TGCAGCGTTGACCCCAGACAGAATCAAGCTTTCTTT. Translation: CSVDPRQNQAFF. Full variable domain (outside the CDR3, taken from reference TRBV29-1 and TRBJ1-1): SAVISQKPSRDICQRGTSLTIQCQVDSQVTMMFWYRQQPGQSLTLIATANQGSEATYESGFVIDKFPISRPNLTFSTLTVSNMSPEDSSIYLCSVDPRQNQAFFGQGTRLTVV.

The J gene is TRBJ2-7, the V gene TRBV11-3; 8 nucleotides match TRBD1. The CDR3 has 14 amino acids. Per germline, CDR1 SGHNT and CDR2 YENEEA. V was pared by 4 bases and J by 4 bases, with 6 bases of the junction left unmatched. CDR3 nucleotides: TGTGCCAGCAGCTCCGGACAGGGCAGTTACGAGCAGTACTTC. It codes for CASSSGQGSYEQYF. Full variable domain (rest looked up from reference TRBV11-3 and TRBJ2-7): EAGVVQSPRYKIIEKKQPVAFWCNPISGHNTLYWYLQNLGQGPELLIRYENEEAVDDSQLPKDRFSAERLKGVDSTLKIQPAELGDSAVYLCASSSGQGSYEQYFGPGTRLTVT.

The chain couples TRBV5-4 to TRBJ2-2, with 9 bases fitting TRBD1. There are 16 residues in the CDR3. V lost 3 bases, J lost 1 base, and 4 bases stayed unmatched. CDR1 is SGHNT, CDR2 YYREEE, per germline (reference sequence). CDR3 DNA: TGTGCCAGCAGCTCCTTGGACAGGGGGAACACCGGGGAGCTGTTTTTT. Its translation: CASSSLDRGNTGELFF.

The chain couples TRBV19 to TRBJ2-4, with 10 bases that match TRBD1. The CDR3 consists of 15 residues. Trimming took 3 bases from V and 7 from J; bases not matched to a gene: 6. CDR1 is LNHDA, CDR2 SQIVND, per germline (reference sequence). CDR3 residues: CASSIDGQGENIQYF. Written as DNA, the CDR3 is TGTGCCAGTAGTATCGATGGACAGGGGGAGAACATTCAGTACTTC.

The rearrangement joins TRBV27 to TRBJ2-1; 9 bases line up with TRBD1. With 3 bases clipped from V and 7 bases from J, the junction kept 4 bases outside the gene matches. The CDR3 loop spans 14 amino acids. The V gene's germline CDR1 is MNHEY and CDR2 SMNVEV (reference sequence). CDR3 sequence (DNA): TGTGCCAGCAGTTTTGGGACAGGGAGGAATGAGCAGTTCTTC. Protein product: CASSFGTGRNEQFF.

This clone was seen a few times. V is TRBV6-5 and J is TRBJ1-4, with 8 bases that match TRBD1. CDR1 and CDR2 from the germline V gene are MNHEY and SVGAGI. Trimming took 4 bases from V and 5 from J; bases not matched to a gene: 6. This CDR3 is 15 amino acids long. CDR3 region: CASSFTTGDNEKLFF. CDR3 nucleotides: TGTGCCAGCAGTTTTACGACAGGGGACAATGAAAAACTGTTTTTT.

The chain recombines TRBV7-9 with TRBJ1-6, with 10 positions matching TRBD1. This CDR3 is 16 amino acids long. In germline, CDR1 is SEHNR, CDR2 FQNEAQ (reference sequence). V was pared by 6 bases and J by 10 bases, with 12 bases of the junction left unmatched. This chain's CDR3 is CASRPGAGTGDSPLHF. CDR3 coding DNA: TGTGCCAGCAGACCAGGGGCCGGGACAGGGGACTCACCCCTCCACTTT.

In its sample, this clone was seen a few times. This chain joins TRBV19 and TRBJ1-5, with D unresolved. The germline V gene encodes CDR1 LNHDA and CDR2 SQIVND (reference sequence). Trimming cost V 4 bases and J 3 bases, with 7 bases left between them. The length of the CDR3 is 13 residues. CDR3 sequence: CASSSEYNQPQHF. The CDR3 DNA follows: TGTGCCAGTAGTAGCGAGTACAATCAGCCCCAGCATTTT.

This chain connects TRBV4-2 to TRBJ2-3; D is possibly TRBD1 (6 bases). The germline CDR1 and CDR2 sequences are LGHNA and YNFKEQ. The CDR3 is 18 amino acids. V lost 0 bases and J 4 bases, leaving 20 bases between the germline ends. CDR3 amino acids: CASSQDPVQGSSSDTQYF. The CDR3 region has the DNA TGTGCCAGCAGCCAAGATCCAGTTCAGGGGTCATCCTCAGATACGCAGTATTTT.

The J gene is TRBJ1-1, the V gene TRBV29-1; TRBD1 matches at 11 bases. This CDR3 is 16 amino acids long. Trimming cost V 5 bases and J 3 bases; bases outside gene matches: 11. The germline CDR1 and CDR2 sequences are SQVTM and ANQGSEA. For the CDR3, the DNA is TGCAGCGTTTCCTGGACAGGGGGCTTGAGCGACACTGAAGCTTTCTTT. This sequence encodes CSVSWTGGLSDTEAFF.

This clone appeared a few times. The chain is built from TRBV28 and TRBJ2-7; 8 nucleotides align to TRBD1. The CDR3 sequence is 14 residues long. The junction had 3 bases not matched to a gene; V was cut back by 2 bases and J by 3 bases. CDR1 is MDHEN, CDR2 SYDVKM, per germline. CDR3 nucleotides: TGTGCCAGCAGTTTAGGACAGGGACGCTACGAGCAGTACTTC. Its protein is CASSLGQGRYEQYF.

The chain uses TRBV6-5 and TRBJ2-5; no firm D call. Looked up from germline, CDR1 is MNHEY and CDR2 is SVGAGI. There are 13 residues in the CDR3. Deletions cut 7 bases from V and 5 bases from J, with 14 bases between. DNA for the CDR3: TGTGCCAGCACCTCAGTATTCGGGGAGACCCAGTACTTC. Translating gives CASTSVFGETQYF.

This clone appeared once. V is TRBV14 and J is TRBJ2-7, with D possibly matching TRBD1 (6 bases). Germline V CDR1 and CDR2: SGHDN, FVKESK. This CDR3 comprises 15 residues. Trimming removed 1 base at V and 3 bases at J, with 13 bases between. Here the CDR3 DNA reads TGTGCCAGCAGCCAAGGCCCGACAGGCTTCTACGAGCAGTACTTC. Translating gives CASSQGPTGFYEQYF.

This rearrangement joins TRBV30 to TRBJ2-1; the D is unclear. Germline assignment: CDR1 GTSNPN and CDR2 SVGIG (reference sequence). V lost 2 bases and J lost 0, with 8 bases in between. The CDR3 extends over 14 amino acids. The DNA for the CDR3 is TGTGCCTGGAGTTCGTCGAGCTCCTACAATGAGCAGTTCTTC. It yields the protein CAWSSSSSYNEQFF.

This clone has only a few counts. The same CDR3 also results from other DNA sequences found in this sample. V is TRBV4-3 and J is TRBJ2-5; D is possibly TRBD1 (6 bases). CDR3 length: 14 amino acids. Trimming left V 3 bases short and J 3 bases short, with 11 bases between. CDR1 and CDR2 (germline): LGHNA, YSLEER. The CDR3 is CASSQDTGKETQYF. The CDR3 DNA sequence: TGCGCCAGCAGCCAGGACACAGGGAAAGAGACCCAGTACTTC.

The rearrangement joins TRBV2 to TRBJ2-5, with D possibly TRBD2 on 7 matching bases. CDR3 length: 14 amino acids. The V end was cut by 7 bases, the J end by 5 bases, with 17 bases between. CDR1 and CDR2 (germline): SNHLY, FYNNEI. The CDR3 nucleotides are TGTGCCAGCATCGCGGGAGAAGGGGGGGAGACCCAGTACTTC. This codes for CASIAGEGGETQYF.

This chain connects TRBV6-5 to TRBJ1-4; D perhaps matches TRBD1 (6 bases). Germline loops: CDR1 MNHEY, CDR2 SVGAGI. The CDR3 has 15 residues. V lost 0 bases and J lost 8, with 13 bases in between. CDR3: CASSYSRQVGEKLFF. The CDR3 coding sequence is TGTGCCAGCAGTTACTCGAGACAGGTGGGGGAAAAACTGTTTTTT.

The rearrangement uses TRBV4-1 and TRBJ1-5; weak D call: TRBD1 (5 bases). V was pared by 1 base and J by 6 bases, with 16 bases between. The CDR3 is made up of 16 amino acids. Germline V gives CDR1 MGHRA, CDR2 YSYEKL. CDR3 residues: CASSQGEQGVGQPQHF. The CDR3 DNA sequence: TGCGCCAGCAGCCAAGGCGAGCAGGGCGTAGGTCAGCCCCAGCATTTT.

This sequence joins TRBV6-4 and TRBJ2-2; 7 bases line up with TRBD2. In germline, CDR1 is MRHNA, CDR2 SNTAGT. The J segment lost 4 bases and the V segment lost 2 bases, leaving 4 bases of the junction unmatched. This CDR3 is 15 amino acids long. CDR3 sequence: CASSDGGGSTGELFF. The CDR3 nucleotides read TGTGCCAGCAGTGACGGTGGCGGGAGCACCGGGGAGCTGTTTTTT.

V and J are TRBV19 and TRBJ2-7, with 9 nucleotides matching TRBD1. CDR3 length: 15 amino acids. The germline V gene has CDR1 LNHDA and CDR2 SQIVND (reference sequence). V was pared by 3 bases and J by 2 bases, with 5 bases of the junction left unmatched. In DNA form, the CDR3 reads TGTGCCAGTAGTATGGGACAGGGTTTAGCCTACGAGCAGTACTTC. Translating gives CASSMGQGLAYEQYF.

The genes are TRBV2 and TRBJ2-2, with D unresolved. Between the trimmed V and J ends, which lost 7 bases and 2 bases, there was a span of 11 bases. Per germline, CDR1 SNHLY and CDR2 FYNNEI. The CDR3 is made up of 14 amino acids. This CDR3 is CASNGGRNTGELFF. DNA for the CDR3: TGTGCCAGCAACGGCGGCAGAAACACCGGGGAGCTGTTTTTT.

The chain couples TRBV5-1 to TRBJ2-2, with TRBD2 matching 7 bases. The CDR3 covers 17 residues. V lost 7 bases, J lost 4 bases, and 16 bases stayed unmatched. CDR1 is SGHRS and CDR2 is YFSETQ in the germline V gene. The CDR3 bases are TGCGCCAGCCGCTGGGTCGGGGGGAAAAACAGCACCGGGGAGCTGTTTTTT. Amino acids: CASRWVGGKNSTGELFF. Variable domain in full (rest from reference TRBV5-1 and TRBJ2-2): KAGVTQTPRYLIKTRGQQVTLSCSPISGHRSVSWYQQTPGQGLQFLFEYFSETQRNKGNFPGRFSGRQFSNSRSEMNVSTLELGDSALYLCASRWVGGKNSTGELFFGEGSRLTVL.

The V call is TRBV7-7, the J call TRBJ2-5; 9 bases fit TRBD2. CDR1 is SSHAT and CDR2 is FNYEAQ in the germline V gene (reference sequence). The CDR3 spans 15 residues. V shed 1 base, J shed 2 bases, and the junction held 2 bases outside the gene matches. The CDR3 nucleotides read TGTGCCAGCAGCTTAGTAACTAGCGGGCAAGAGACCCAGTACTTC. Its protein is CASSLVTSGQETQYF.

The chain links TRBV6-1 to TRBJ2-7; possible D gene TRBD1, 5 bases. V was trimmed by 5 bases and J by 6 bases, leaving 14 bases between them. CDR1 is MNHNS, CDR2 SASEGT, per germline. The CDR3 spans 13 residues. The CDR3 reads CASSPFQGSEQYF. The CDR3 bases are TGTGCCAGCAGTCCATTTCAGGGAAGCGAGCAGTACTTC.

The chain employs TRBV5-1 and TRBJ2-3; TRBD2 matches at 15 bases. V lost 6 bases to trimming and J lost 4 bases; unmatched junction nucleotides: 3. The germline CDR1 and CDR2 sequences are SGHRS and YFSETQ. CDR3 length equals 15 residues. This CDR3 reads CASTRTSGRADTQYF. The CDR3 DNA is TGCGCCAGCACACGGACTAGCGGGAGGGCAGATACGCAGTATTTT.

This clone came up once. The CDR3 here is CASSEGSYGYTF. The DNA of the CDR3 is TGTGCCAGCAGCGAGGGAAGCTATGGCTACACCTTC. This chain links TRBV7-2 with TRBJ1-2, with no clear D. The germline V and J ends were trimmed by 5 bases and 4 bases, with 8 bases remaining between them. Per germline, CDR1 SGHTA and CDR2 FQGNSA. This CDR3 has 12 amino acids.